This T cell receptor (beta chain) emerged from a study of blood T cell repertoires in COVID-19. Study as a whole: The United States, Italy and Spain supplied acute and convalescent COVID-19 samples. PBMCs, B-cell-depleted T cells, or T cells were the source of the cDNA or gDNA that made up the material.

In the authors' workflow: It was from reference gene primer amplification that nucleated cell counts were estimated. This table comes from immunoSEQ multiplex PCR, and its TCRdb copy is limited to in-frame clones, with some not included. That table furnishes V, J and clone size, whereas the DNA furnished D and trimming. The data hold fewer than 200,000 clones, with about 80% observed a single time. CDR3 size: 13 residues. In germline, CDR1 is SGHDT, CDR2 YYEEEE. The V end lost 4 bases, the J end lost 3 bases, and 10 bases lay between the germline ends. The chain carries TRBV5-6 and TRBJ1-1; TRBD1 might be the D (6 bases). The receptor was isolated from a woman in her seventies with acute or convalescent COVID-19. Sequencing was carried out using peripheral blood. The CDR3 sequence: CASSPRGYTEAFF. For the CDR3, the DNA is TGTGCCAGCAGCCCCAGGGGTTACACTGAAGCTTTCTTT.